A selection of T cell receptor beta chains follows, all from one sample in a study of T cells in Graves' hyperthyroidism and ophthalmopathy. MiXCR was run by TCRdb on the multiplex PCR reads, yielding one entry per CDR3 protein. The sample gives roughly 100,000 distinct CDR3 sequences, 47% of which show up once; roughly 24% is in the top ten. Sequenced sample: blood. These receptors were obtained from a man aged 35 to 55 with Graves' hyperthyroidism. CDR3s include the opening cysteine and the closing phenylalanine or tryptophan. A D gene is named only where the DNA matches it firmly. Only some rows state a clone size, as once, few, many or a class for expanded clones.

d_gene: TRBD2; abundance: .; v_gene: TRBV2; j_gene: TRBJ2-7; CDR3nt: TGTGCCAGCAGTTTCGGACTAGCGGGAGAGTCGACCTACGAGCAGTACTTC; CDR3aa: CASSFGLAGESTYEQYF
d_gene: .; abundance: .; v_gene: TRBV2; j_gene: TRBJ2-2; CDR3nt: TGTGCCAGCAGTGGGGGGCGGGGGGAGCTGTTTTTT; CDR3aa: CASSGGRGELFF
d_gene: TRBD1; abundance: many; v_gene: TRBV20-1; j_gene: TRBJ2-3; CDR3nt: TGCAGTGCATTAACAGGGGAAGAGACAGATACGCAGTATTTT; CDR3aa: CSALTGEETDTQYF
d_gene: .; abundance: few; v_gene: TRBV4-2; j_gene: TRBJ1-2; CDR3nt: TGTGCCAGCAGCCAAGGGGGATGGTCGGAAGGTGGCTACACCTTC; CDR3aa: CASSQGGWSEGGYTF
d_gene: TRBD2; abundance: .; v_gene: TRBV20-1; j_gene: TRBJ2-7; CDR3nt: TGCAGTGCTAGGGCCGGGACTAGCGGGAGGGCCTTCTACGAGCAGTACTTC; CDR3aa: CSARAGTSGRAFYEQYF
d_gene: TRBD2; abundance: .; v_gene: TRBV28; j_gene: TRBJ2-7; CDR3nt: TGTGCCAGCAGTTCGAGCGGGAGTGGGGCCTACGAGCAGCACTTC; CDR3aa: CASSSSGSGAYEQHF
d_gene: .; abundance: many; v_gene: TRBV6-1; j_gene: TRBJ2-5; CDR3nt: TGTGCCAGCAGTGATTTGGCGGAGACCCAGTACTTC; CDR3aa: CASSDLAETQYF
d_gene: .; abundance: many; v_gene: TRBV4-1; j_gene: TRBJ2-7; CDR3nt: TGCGCCAGCAGCGCCCGGGAGCTTTCCTCCGAGCAGTACTTC; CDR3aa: CASSARELSSEQYF
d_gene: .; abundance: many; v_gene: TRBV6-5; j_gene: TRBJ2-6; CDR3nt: TGTGCCACGGGTCTCTGGGCCAACGTCCTGACTTTC; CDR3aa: CATGLWANVLTF
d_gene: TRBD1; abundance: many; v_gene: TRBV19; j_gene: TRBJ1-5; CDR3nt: TGTGCCAGTAGTCCGGGACAGGGATATCAGCCCCAGCATTTT; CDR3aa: CASSPGQGYQPQHF
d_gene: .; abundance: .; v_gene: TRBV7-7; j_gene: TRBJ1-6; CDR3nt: TGTGCTAGCAGCTTAGATTTGCTGTGCTCCTATAATTCACCCCTCCACTTT; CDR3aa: CASSLDLLCSYNSPLHF
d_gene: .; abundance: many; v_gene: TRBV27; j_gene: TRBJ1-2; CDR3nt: TGTGCCAGCAGGGGACATTTGGGAAATGGCTACACCTTC; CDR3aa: CASRGHLGNGYTF
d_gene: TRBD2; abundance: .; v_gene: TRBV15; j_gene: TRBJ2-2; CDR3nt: TGTGCCACCAGCAGAGGGACTAGCGGGGATGGGGAGCTGTTTTTT; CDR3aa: CATSRGTSGDGELFF